This T cell receptor (beta chain) was documented in a study of OX40 agonist ivuxolimab in advanced cancers. Whole-study context: Ivuxolimab, which patients received intravenously every 2 weeks, was dosed at 0.01 to 10 mg/kg. A partial response was reached by three patients: one with hepatocellular carcinoma and two with cutaneous melanoma.

The protocol was immunoSEQ multiplex PCR, while the TCRdb copy is restricted to in-frame clones and leaves out a portion. The data hold around 65,000 clones, with approximately 85% observed a single time. Germline V CDR1 and CDR2: SEHNR, FQNEAQ (reference sequence). CDR3 length equals 17 residues. The V gene end was trimmed by 3 bases and the J gene end by 9 bases; junction bases not matched to a gene: 14. The receptor was isolated from an adult with an advanced solid tumor such as melanoma, head and neck, liver or kidney cancer. The chain couples TRBV7-9 to TRBJ1-6, with 7 positions matching TRBD1. The material was CD4+ or CD8+ T cells sorted from blood, obtained in a trial of the OX40 agonist ivuxolimab. CDR3 nucleotides: TGTGCCAGCAGCTTCACCGGGACAGAAGGAAAAGCTTCACCCCTCCACTTT. Residues: CASSFTGTEGKASPLHF.